The T cell receptor (beta chain) described here comes from a study of molecular identifiers for immune sequencing clone quantification (dated by TCRdb to 2016 to 2019). General notes on the study: For a replicate experiment, RNA from around 20,000 or 100,000 naive CD8 T cells was divided into five aliquots, of which four were sequenced. This methods study benchmarked molecular-identifier clustering-based TCR repertoire sequencing (MIDCIRS) and TCR RNA copy counting, using CD8 T cells to do so.

CDR1 and CDR2 (MGHRA, YSYEKL) derive from the germline V gene. From its cysteine to its phenylalanine, the CDR3 spans 16 amino acids. Kept here is only the CDR3 DNA, which spans 48 bases and is read in frame from base 1. Trimming removed 4 bases from V and 7 bases from J; the gene matches leave 16 bases unexplained. In regard to this clonotype: Its antigen remains unidentified. Base qualities are not provided; no much larger clone lies one nucleotide away.

Overall study results and their limits: Modeling gave about three recovered TCR RNA copies per cell versus about ten by digital PCR, implying 25% to 30% capture efficiency. The naive libraries included spiked-in Jurkat TCR RNA (fewer than 11 copies' worth), and this Jurkat TCR RNA is not part of the donor repertoire. Highly expanded clone sizes could be underestimated if identical TCR molecules share a barcode. When barcode sub-clustering was not used, chimeric consensus sequences inflated TCR diversity, with chimeras reaching as high as 47%. Even against a background of some 920,000 naive CD8 T cells, spiked-in Jurkat TCR RNA amounting to a single cell's worth was reported to be detectable. In CMV-specific effector cells, clones with more than 20 RNA copies contained over 97% of molecules, whereas in naive cells such clones contained under 1% of molecules.

The library was generated by PCR. Sequencing used an Illumina HiSeq 4000. Bulk TCR libraries were generated as previously described, with the TCR primers listed in Table S5 used. The Qiagen AllPrep DNA/RNA kit was used to purify total RNA. Before analysis, reads from multiple sequencing runs of one library were combined. The authors processed their data as follows. Reads were retained only if the reads had an exact TCR constant sequence, and the retained reads were trimmed to 150 nt and grouped according to their 12-nt molecular barcodes. Reads in each barcode group were sub-clustered using a 15% Levenshtein threshold, and a quality-weighted consensus sequence was built for each RNA molecule. Non-functional sequences were removed, as were lower-count sequences one edit away from another. On the basis of fitting two negative binomial distributions, barcode sub-clusters with fewer than 20% of the maximum read count were discarded. Through fastp at Q25 and MiXCR, TCRdb rebuilt clones from the public reads, retaining in-frame beta chains. Here each entry gathers all rows of one CDR3 protein and keeps the most common genes and DNA. The V and J calls reflect TCRdb's pipeline rather than the authors' work. Within this sample are about 640,000 distinct CDR3 sequences, with 15% to 20% of them counted one time only. About 0.9% of the sample comes from the top ten.

Libraries of naive CD8 T cells were built from anywhere between roughly 18,000 and 1,000,000 sorted cells, with 10%, 30% or 50% of the purified RNA used. Naive CD8 T cells were FACS-sorted as CD8+CD4-CCR7+CD45RA+ on a BD FACSAria II into RLT Plus buffer. To test detection sensitivity, Jurkat RNA equal to about nine TCR copies was added to samples of about 17,000-1,100,000 naive CD8 T cells. Enrichment of CD8 T cells was done with RosetteSep CD8+ T Cell Enrichment Cocktail plus Ficoll-Paque, and ACK red cell lysis came afterward. The TCR comes from a human donor in good health. Some libraries in this study had Jurkat cell RNA spiked in. Sequencing was carried out using naive CD8+ T cells from blood, with Jurkat cell RNA spiked in. The sample's cell subset or site label is to be understood as: FACS-sorted CD8+CD4-CCR7+CD45RA+ naive T cells. This chain is built from TRBV4-1 and TRBJ2-7; TRBD2 lines up with 7 middle nucleotides. The DNA reads as follows: TGCGCCAGCAGCCTTGTGGGTTGGCGGGAGACGGAAGAGCAGTACTTC. Its protein product is CASSLVGWRETEEQYF.